This TCR beta chain was documented in a study of T-cell memory formation after mild COVID-19. Germline values: CDR1 MNHNY, CDR2 SVGAGI (reference sequence). V shed 2 bases and J shed 1 base, with 14 bases lying between them. The CDR3 has 16 amino acids. One entry per CDR3 protein, called by TCRdb with MiXCR from the 5' RACE reads. The sample includes roughly 610,000 distinct CDR3 sequences, around 15% seen only once; the top ten take about 8.6%. Specimen: PBMCs or a T cell subset sorted from them (not recorded which). The sequence was obtained from an adult woman who had mild COVID-19 (a few samples of this study predate the infection). Cell type and time point are not known. This sequence joins TRBV6-6 and TRBJ2-5, with D perhaps matching TRBD2 (6 bases). This CDR3 reads CASSYRGLALQETQYF. The CDR3 bases are TGTGCCAGCAGTTACCGAGGGCTAGCGCTCCAAGAGACCCAGTACTTC.